Following are 32 T cell receptor beta chains from one sample sequenced in a study of cytomegalovirus exposure and HLA in healthy donors. Use of 60 Vbeta and 13 Jbeta primers characterized the PCR. Produced via immunoSEQ multiplex PCR; TCRdb's table is partial and in-frame only. The sample contains more than 50,000 clones, roughly 77% of which appear only once. Sample: PBMCs. These receptors were taken from a female donor in good health and CMV-seronegative.

This chain connects TRBV29-1 to TRBJ2-1; tentatively, D is TRBD1 (6 bases). CDR1 and CDR2 (germline): SQVTM, ANQGSEA. Between the trimmed V and J ends, which lost 4 bases and 8 bases, there was a span of 18 bases. CDR3 length: 14 amino acids. CDR3 nucleotides: TGCAGCGTTGCCCCGCCAGGGGTAGGCGATGAGCAGTTCTTC. This codes for CSVAPPGVGDEQFF.

The gene calls are TRBV28 and TRBJ2-7; 11 nucleotides align to TRBD2. Trimming cost V 5 bases and J 6 bases; bases outside gene matches: 9. The CDR3 covers 15 residues. CDR1 is MDHEN and CDR2 is SYDVKM in the germline V gene. The CDR3 sequence is CASSPRTSGLFEQYF. The CDR3 nucleotides read TGTGCCAGCAGTCCTCGGACTAGCGGGCTCTTCGAGCAGTACTTC.

The V gene is TRBV27, the J gene TRBJ1-4; TRBD1 is a possible D gene (6 bases). The CDR3 is 13 amino acids. V was trimmed by 2 bases and J by 12 bases, leaving 13 bases between them. Per germline, CDR1 MNHEY and CDR2 SMNVEV (reference sequence). The chain's CDR3 is CASSLMTEGELFF. DNA of the CDR3: TGTGCCAGCAGTTTAATGACCGAGGGGGAACTGTTTTTT.

V and J are TRBV18 and TRBJ1-4, with D perhaps TRBD1 (6 bases). CDR3 length: 15 amino acids. Trimming cost V 5 bases and J 0 bases, with 10 bases left between them. Germline CDR1 KGHSH, CDR2 LQKENI. The CDR3 DNA reads TGTGCCAGCTCATTCCGACAGGCAACTAATGAAAAACTGTTTTTT. Its protein is CASSFRQATNEKLFF.

The chain combines TRBV6-4 with TRBJ2-1, with TRBD2 matching over 8 bases. Germline V gene lookup returns CDR1 MRHNA and CDR2 SNTAGT. With 0 bases clipped from V and 10 bases from J, the junction kept 8 bases outside the gene matches. This CDR3 has 15 residues. CDR3 sequence: CASSDSPGGPGEQFF. In DNA form, the CDR3 reads TGTGCCAGCAGTGACTCCCCGGGGGGGCCAGGAGAGCAGTTCTTC.

The chain has TRBV11-1 and TRBJ2-7, with 7 bases fitting TRBD2. CDR1 and CDR2 from the germline V gene are SGHAT and FQDESV (reference sequence). J gave up 2 bases and V 5 bases, and 6 bases lay outside the gene matches. The CDR3 covers 14 residues. In nucleotides, the CDR3 is TGTGCCAGCAGCAGGCGGGAGTTCCCCTACGAGCAGTACTTC. Its translation is CASSRREFPYEQYF.

V is TRBV9 and J is TRBJ2-5, with 10 bases identical to TRBD2. Trimming removed 5 bases from V and 1 base from J; junction bases left unmatched: 5. The CDR3 extends over 15 amino acids. The germline gives CDR1 SGDLS, CDR2 YYNGEE. CDR3 coding DNA: TGTGCCAGCAGTGGGACTAGCGAACTCCAAGAGACCCAGTACTTC. Translation: CASSGTSELQETQYF.

This CDR3 is CASSVDQNPGELFF. CDR3 DNA: TGTGCCAGCAGCGTAGACCAGAATCCCGGGGAGCTGTTTTTT. The V gene is TRBV9, the J gene TRBJ2-2; D unresolved. CDR1 and CDR2 (germline): SGDLS, YYNGEE. Trimming shortened V by 0 bases and J by 6 bases, and 9 bases separated the two germline ends. This CDR3 contains 14 residues.

This chain links TRBV9 with TRBJ1-5; possibly TRBD1 for D (6 bases). V was shortened by 3 bases and J by 0 bases, with 10 bases between the two germline ends. The CDR3 spans 15 residues. The germline V gene has CDR1 SGDLS and CDR2 YYNGEE. CDR3 sequence reads: CASSGGGYSNQPQHF. The CDR3, as DNA: TGTGCCAGCAGCGGGGGGGGCTATAGCAATCAGCCCCAGCATTTT. Variable domain in full (rest from reference TRBV9 and TRBJ1-5): DSGVTQTPKHLITATGQRVTLRCSPRSGDLSVYWYQQSLDQGLQFLIQYYNGEERAKGNILERFSAQQFPDLHSELNLSSLELGDSALYFCASSGGGYSNQPQHFGDGTRLSIL.

The chain joins TRBV11-1 to TRBJ2-2; 11 bases align to TRBD2. The germline V gene has CDR1 SGHAT and CDR2 FQDESV (reference sequence). The CDR3 sequence is 16 residues long. V was pared by 4 bases and J by 7 bases, with 8 bases of the junction left unmatched. This CDR3 reads CASSSHSGGANGELFF. As DNA, the CDR3 is TGTGCCAGCAGCTCGCATAGCGGGGGGGCGAACGGGGAGCTGTTTTTT.

The CDR3 DNA sequence: TGTGCCAGCAGTAGCGCTGGGACAGGGGGTACCGGGGAGCTGTTTTTT. Residues: CASSSAGTGGTGELFF. The rearrangement links TRBV28 to TRBJ2-2, with 11 bases aligning to TRBD1. CDR1 is MDHEN and CDR2 is SYDVKM in the germline V gene. The junction had 7 bases not matched to a gene; V was cut back by 5 bases and J by 5 bases. The CDR3 runs 16 residues.

The chain employs TRBV29-1 and TRBJ2-1; D ambiguous. This CDR3 region has 13 residues. Germline CDR1 reads SQVTM; CDR2 reads ANQGSEA. The V end lost 4 bases, the J end lost 5 bases, and 12 bases lay between the germline ends. The CDR3 DNA is TGCAGCGTTGTAGACCACACCGACAATGAGCAGTTCTTC. This codes for CSVVDHTDNEQFF.

The chain recombines TRBV6-5 with TRBJ1-6; TRBD1 agrees at 10 bases. The CDR3 has 14 amino acids. V was clipped by 6 bases and J by 7 bases; unmatched bases: 3. The germline gives CDR1 MNHEY, CDR2 SVGAGI. This chain's CDR3 is CASRTDRGNSPLHF. In nucleotides, the CDR3 is TGTGCCAGCAGAACGGACAGGGGGAATTCACCCCTCCACTTT.

With regard to this clone: Other nucleotide sequences from this sample produce the same CDR3. The chain carries TRBV9 and TRBJ1-2; 8 positions match TRBD1. With 0 bases clipped from V and 5 bases from J, the junction kept 3 bases outside the gene matches. The germline CDR1 and CDR2 sequences are SGDLS and YYNGEE. CDR3 length equals 14 residues. The CDR3 nucleotides read TGTGCCAGCAGCGTAGGGCAGGGGGCTTATGGCTACACCTTC. It encodes CASSVGQGAYGYTF.

The chain carries TRBV6-6 and TRBJ1-1; D unresolved. The CDR3 has 13 amino acids. V lost 2 bases, J lost 2 bases, and 6 bases lay in between. Germline CDR1 reads MNHNY; CDR2 reads SVGAGI (reference sequence). CDR3 amino acids: CASSYTGNTEAFF. The DNA for the CDR3 is TGTGCCAGCAGTTACACGGGTAACACTGAAGCTTTCTTT.

This clone has just one count. The V call is TRBV29-1, the J call TRBJ2-2; possibly TRBD1 for D (5 bases). The V end was cut by 6 bases, the J end by 6 bases, with 20 bases between. This CDR3 contains 15 residues. Germline V gene data show CDR1 as SQVTM and CDR2 as ANQGSEA. CDR3 sequence reads: CSVPNGHQLPGELFF. DNA of the CDR3: TGCAGCGTCCCCAACGGACATCAGCTGCCCGGGGAGCTGTTTTTT.

The gene calls are TRBV2 and TRBJ1-4; D possibly corresponds to TRBD1 (5 bases). The CDR3 totals 15 residues. Germline V CDR1 and CDR2: SNHLY, FYNNEI. V lost 6 bases to trimming and J lost 4 bases, with 15 bases between them. The CDR3 region has the DNA TGTGCCAGCAGCCCTCTGACAGAGTTTAATGAAAAACTGTTTTTT. Translation: CASSPLTEFNEKLFF.

J is TRBJ2-7 and V is TRBV30; D unresolved. Trimming removed 2 bases at V and 2 bases at J, with 4 bases between. From germline, CDR1 is GTSNPN and CDR2 SVGIG (reference sequence). The length of the CDR3 is 11 residues. The CDR3 DNA follows: TGTGCCTGGAGTCGAGCCTACGAGCAGTACTTC. Its translation: CAWSRAYEQYF.

This clone was detected only a few times. The chain links TRBV7-9 to TRBJ2-7, with D possibly being TRBD1 (6 bases). The CDR3 covers 16 residues. The V end lost 1 base, the J end lost 5 bases, and 18 bases lay between the germline ends. Germline V gene data show CDR1 as SEHNR and CDR2 as FQNEAQ (reference sequence). CDR3 amino acids: CASSLGGWGQGDEQYF. The CDR3 nucleotides are TGTGCCAGCAGCTTAGGGGGATGGGGGCAGGGAGACGAGCAGTACTTC.

This chain connects TRBV4-3 to TRBJ2-3, with 7 nucleotides matching TRBD2. CDR3 size: 16 residues. From germline, CDR1 is LGHNA and CDR2 YSLEER. V lost 0 bases and J lost 1; bases outside the gene matches: 4. CDR3 bases: TGCGCCAGCAGCCAAGATCGTCTAGCGGGCACAGATACGCAGTATTTT. It yields the protein CASSQDRLAGTDTQYF.

On this clone itself: Other DNA sequences within the sample encode an identical CDR3. The rearrangement links TRBV11-3 to TRBJ2-3; D might be TRBD2 (6 bases). Germline-derived CDR1 and CDR2 are SGHNT and YENEEA. CDR3 length: 14 amino acids. Deletions cut 3 bases from V and 0 bases from J, with 7 bases between. CDR3 residues: CASSLGRSTDTQYF. In DNA, the CDR3 is TGTGCCAGCAGCTTGGGGAGGAGCACAGATACGCAGTATTTT.

This chain links TRBV29-1 with TRBJ1-2; D possibly corresponds to TRBD1 (5 bases). CDR1 is SQVTM and CDR2 is ANQGSEA in the germline V gene. The CDR3 length is 11 residues. The V end lost 4 bases, the J end lost 8 bases, and 11 bases lay between the germline ends. CDR3 nucleotides: TGCAGCGTTGTAGGGGTACGGGGCTACACCTTC. Amino acid sequence: CSVVGVRGYTF.

The chain combines TRBV10-3 with TRBJ2-7, with TRBD1 identical over 10 bases. There are 14 residues in the CDR3. J gave up 3 bases and V 10 bases, and 9 bases lay outside the gene matches. The V gene's germline CDR1 is ENHRY and CDR2 SYGVKD. CDR3 DNA sequence: TGTGCCACGACGGGGACAGGGGCCTTCTACGAGCAGTACTTC. Translating it yields CATTGTGAFYEQYF.

In nucleotides, the CDR3 is TGCGCCAGCAGGCGGGGTCCGGGAGAGACCCAGTACTTC. Protein product: CASRRGPGETQYF. The V call is TRBV10-2, the J call TRBJ2-5, with D perhaps TRBD2 (6 bases). Trimming shortened V by 6 bases and J by 4 bases, and 12 bases separated the two germline ends. Germline V lookup: CDR1 WSHSY, CDR2 SAAADI. The CDR3 runs 13 residues.

This rearrangement joins TRBV4-1 to TRBJ2-5, with D possibly matching TRBD1 (5 bases). CDR1 MGHRA and CDR2 YSYEKL come from the germline V gene. Trimming took 0 bases from V and 7 from J, leaving 18 bases between them. The CDR3 runs to 16 residues. The CDR3 loop is CASSQEIRQSRGTQYF. In nucleotides, the CDR3 is TGCGCCAGCAGCCAAGAAATTAGACAGTCGAGAGGGACCCAGTACTTC.

The chain is built from TRBV4-2 and TRBJ2-2; perhaps TRBD2 as D (6 bases). Germline V CDR1 and CDR2: LGHNA, YNFKEQ. The CDR3 is made up of 15 amino acids. The V gene lost 4 bases and the J gene lost 5 bases, with 14 bases spanning the gap. The CDR3 loop reads CASSPRGAGTGELFF. CDR3 bases: TGTGCCAGCAGCCCCCGCGGGGCCGGGACCGGGGAGCTGTTTTTT.

The table lists this clone with a few counts. The V call is TRBV28, the J call TRBJ1-2; 8 bases line up with TRBD1. Germline V CDR1 and CDR2: MDHEN, SYDVKM. Unmatched junction bases numbered 10, after V lost 5 bases and J lost 8 bases. The CDR3 loop spans 14 amino acids. CDR3 bases: TGTGCCAGCAGTCCGAGGACAGGGAGAGGAGGCTACACCTTC. Translation: CASSPRTGRGGYTF.

Regarding this clone: One end of the junction does not line up with germline, which may come from a read error. The chain links TRBV27 to TRBJ1-6, with D possibly matching TRBD1 (5 bases). Germline CDR1 and CDR2: MNHEY and SMNVEV (reference sequence). The CDR3 is 13 residues long. The CDR3 reads CASRSGLGSPLRF. Written as DNA, the CDR3 is TGTGCCAGCCGATCAGGGTTGGGGTCACCCCTCCGCTTT.

This chain links TRBV28 with TRBJ2-5, with 10 bases aligning to TRBD2. V lost 2 bases, J lost 5 bases, and 8 bases stayed unmatched. Germline values: CDR1 MDHEN, CDR2 SYDVKM. The CDR3 spans 16 residues. The DNA for the CDR3 is TGTGCCAGCAGTTTAACCCTAGCGGGAGAACGGGAGACCCAGTACTTC. Protein product: CASSLTLAGERETQYF.

The rearrangement uses TRBV11-2 and TRBJ2-7; TRBD1 matches at 9 bases. The CDR3 runs 13 residues. Germline values: CDR1 SGHAT, CDR2 FQNNGV. V dropped 5 bases and J dropped 6; count of bases not matched to a gene: 5. The CDR3 coding sequence is TGTGCCAGCAGCCCGGGGACAGGGCGCGAGCAGTACTTC. It specifies CASSPGTGREQYF.

This chain links TRBV19 with TRBJ1-5, with D perhaps matching TRBD1 (6 bases). Looked up from germline, CDR1 is LNHDA and CDR2 is SQIVND (reference sequence). The V end lost 4 bases, the J end lost 1 base, and 11 bases lay between the germline ends. The CDR3 runs to 15 residues. The CDR3: CASSTLGGSNQPQHF. The CDR3 DNA sequence: TGTGCCAGTAGTACCCTAGGGGGAAGCAATCAGCCCCAGCATTTT.

The V call is TRBV20-1, the J call TRBJ2-2; no clear D. Germline V CDR1 and CDR2: DFQATT, SNEGSKA (reference sequence). The CDR3 runs 11 residues. Trimming took off 7 bases at V and 1 base at J, with 4 bases between the two ends. The CDR3 region has the DNA TGCAGTGTCGGGAACACCGGGGAGCTGTTTTTT. Translation gives CSVGNTGELFF.